A single T cell receptor beta chain is shown here with its context. Survey-level TCR beta sequencing used the immunoSEQ assay. TCRdb's copy holds only in-frame clones and misses some; the assay was immunoSEQ multiplex PCR. The table shows around 49,000 clones, with about 92% occurring only once. Deletions cut 2 bases from V and 5 bases from J, with 9 bases between. Germline loops: CDR1 SGHTA, CDR2 FQGTGA. The CDR3 runs 14 residues. The sequencing sample was made of PBMCs. The V call is TRBV7-3, the J call TRBJ2-2, with unresolved D. This sequence originates from a man aged 35 to 55 with rheumatoid arthritis. The CDR3 coding sequence is TGTGCCAGCAGCTTAGGCACCGGAACCGGGGAGCTGTTTTTT. This encodes CASSLGTGTGELFF.